This T cell receptor beta chain was captured in a study of early T cells in non-severe SARS-CoV-2 infection. Study-wide context: Sequencing was performed on bulk RNA from unsorted whole blood, leaving chains unpaired. Study-wide points: VDJdb-based annotation leaned toward anti-spike CD8 responses and missed private and CD4 specificities.

Germline V gene sequence: CDR1 DFQATT, CDR2 SNEGSKA (reference sequence). This CDR3 contains 16 residues. Deletions cut 6 bases from V and 2 bases from J, with 17 bases between. This clonotype was counted between two and nine times. What it recognizes is unknown. Unique molecular identifier tags were affixed to discrete cDNA molecules. MiXCR, applied by TCRdb to the 5' RACE reads, yields one record per CDR3 protein. The sample consists of roughly 33,000 distinct CDR3 sequences, around 4.6% of them appearing once. The chain combines TRBV20-1 with TRBJ1-6; possibly TRBD1 for D (6 bases). The source of this sequence is an adult who was a healthcare worker with PCR-confirmed SARS-CoV-2 infection or an uninfected control (not recorded which). Sequencing was carried out using whole blood. The CDR3 here is CSAQGGGHPYNSPLHF. Here the CDR3 DNA reads TGCAGTGCACAGGGCGGGGGGCACCCCTATAATTCACCCCTCCACTTT.